Each of the 13 T cell receptor beta chains below was sequenced from the same sample in a study of shared clonotypes between healthy human individuals. Assay: immunoSEQ multiplex PCR; the TCRdb copy retains only in-frame clones and omits some. This table holds 2 million to 2.5 million clones, approximately 96% found once. Sequencing was performed on naive CD4+ T cells sorted from blood. Subset described: CD45RA+ positively selected. The receptors originated from a man between 18 and 35 years old in good health.

The rearrangement links TRBV30 to TRBJ2-7, with 9 bases fitting TRBD1. The trim removed 7 bases at V and 7 bases at J, leaving 8 bases unmatched. This CDR3 region has 12 residues. In germline, CDR1 is GTSNPN, CDR2 SVGIG (reference sequence). DNA of the CDR3: TGTGCCTTATGGGACAGGGTGGGGGAGCAGTACTTC. Translating it yields CALWDRVGEQYF.

Turning to this clone: A read error may produce the germline difference seen at one junction end. The rearrangement uses TRBV6-5 and TRBJ2-5; D is ambiguous. Germline V CDR1 and CDR2: MNHEY, SVGAGI. This CDR3 has 13 residues. The CDR3 is CASNYGFRETQYF. CDR3 DNA: TGTGCCAGCAATTACGGGTTCCGAGAGACCCAGTACTTC.

As for this clone: Within the sample, other DNA sequences also encode this same CDR3. This chain links TRBV6-5 with TRBJ2-1, with D tentatively TRBD2 (5 bases). This CDR3 region has 13 residues. V lost 2 bases and J 6 bases, leaving 8 bases between the germline ends. From germline, CDR1 is MNHEY and CDR2 SVGAGI. The CDR3 loop is CASSYGGGNEQFF. In DNA, the CDR3 is TGTGCCAGCAGTTACGGAGGTGGCAATGAGCAGTTCTTC.

Details on this clone: The same CDR3 is also encoded by other DNA sequences in this sample. CDR3 sequence: CASSVSGGLSTDTQYF. DNA of the CDR3: TGTGCCAGCAGCGTATCCGGGGGGCTGAGCACAGATACGCAGTATTTT. The V and J genes are TRBV9 and TRBJ2-3; a possible D gene is TRBD2 (7 bases). The germline V and J ends were trimmed by 1 base and 0 bases, with 12 bases remaining between them. Germline CDR1 SGDLS, CDR2 YYNGEE. This CDR3 has 16 amino acids.

The rearrangement links TRBV6-5 to TRBJ2-5; tentatively, D is TRBD2 (5 bases). The V end lost 2 bases, the J end lost 3 bases, and 7 bases lay between the germline ends. The CDR3 has 13 amino acids. Looked up from germline, CDR1 is MNHEY and CDR2 is SVGAGI. CDR3 DNA: TGTGCCAGCAGTTACCGGGAAGAAGAGACCCAGTACTTC. Its protein product is CASSYREEETQYF.

The chain employs TRBV7-9 and TRBJ2-5; 10 nucleotides align to TRBD1. The germline CDR1 and CDR2 sequences are SEHNR and FQNEAQ (reference sequence). Trimming at V came to 5 bases and at J to 5 bases, leaving 5 bases not matched to a gene. This CDR3 is 14 amino acids long. In DNA, the CDR3 is TGTGCCAGCAGCCCTGACAGGGGGCTGGAGACCCAGTACTTC. Its protein product is CASSPDRGLETQYF.

The J gene is TRBJ2-5, the V gene TRBV29-1, with a tentative D call TRBD1 (5 bases). V lost 4 bases and J lost 0, with 6 bases in between. Germline CDR1 reads SQVTM; CDR2 reads ANQGSEA. This CDR3 comprises 12 residues. The CDR3 protein is CSVVRDQETQYF. In DNA form, the CDR3 reads TGCAGCGTTGTCAGGGACCAAGAGACCCAGTACTTC.

The CDR3 loop is CAIKGGQGTDTQYF. The CDR3 DNA sequence: TGTGCCATCAAGGGAGGACAGGGCACAGATACGCAGTATTTT. The V and J genes are TRBV10-3 and TRBJ2-3; D possibly corresponds to TRBD1 (7 bases). Germline-derived CDR1 and CDR2 are ENHRY and SYGVKD. V lost 7 bases and J lost 1, with 12 bases in between. This CDR3 has 14 amino acids.

The chain recombines TRBV29-1 with TRBJ2-7; maybe TRBD2 (5 bases). Germline V gives CDR1 SQVTM, CDR2 ANQGSEA. Trimming removed 0 bases from V and 3 bases from J, with 6 bases in between. The CDR3 contains 12 residues. Written as DNA, the CDR3 is TGCAGCGTTGAAGATGGAGGCTACGAGCAGTACTTC. Translation gives CSVEDGGYEQYF.

The chain combines TRBV5-3 with TRBJ1-5; D uncertain. Being an ORF, TRBV5-3 has a function that is uncertain. The CDR3 runs to 13 residues. Trimming took off 0 bases at V and 11 bases at J, with 12 bases between the two ends. The CDR3 loop reads CARSLDGDPAQHF. The CDR3, as DNA: TGTGCCAGAAGCTTGGACGGCGACCCGGCCCAGCATTTT.

A note on this clone: The same CDR3 arises from other DNA sequences in this sample as well. The chain uses TRBV30 and TRBJ1-2; D gene ambiguous. Germline-derived CDR1 and CDR2 are GTSNPN and SVGIG (reference sequence). The CDR3 totals 11 residues. V lost 3 bases, J lost 3 bases, and 5 bases lay in between. The CDR3 DNA sequence: TGTGCCTGGAGCAGAGACTATGGCTACACCTTC. Amino acid sequence: CAWSRDYGYTF.

The chain uses TRBV2 and TRBJ2-7; 8 bases fit TRBD1. CDR3 length equals 12 residues. V was clipped by 7 bases and J by 5 bases; unmatched bases: 4. Germline V CDR1 and CDR2: SNHLY, FYNNEI. The CDR3 protein is CASTTDRDEQYF. CDR3 sequence (DNA): TGTGCCAGCACCACGGACAGGGACGAGCAGTACTTC.

This clone was observed a single time. The rearrangement joins TRBV5-1 to TRBJ2-5; D may be TRBD2 (7 bases). This CDR3 is built from 18 residues. Germline CDR1 SGHRS, CDR2 YFSETQ. Trimming pared 4 bases from V and 4 bases from J, leaving 26 bases between. CDR3 loop: CASSPTRDKGEGRETQYF. The CDR3 region has the DNA TGCGCCAGCAGCCCCACCCGGGACAAGGGGGAGGGTCGAGAGACCCAGTACTTC. The variable domain in full, completed from reference TRBV5-1 and TRBJ2-5, reads KAGVTQTPRYLIKTRGQQVTLSCSPISGHRSVSWYQQTPGQGLQFLFEYFSETQRNKGNFPGRFSGRQFSNSRSEMNVSTLELGDSALYLCASSPTRDKGEGRETQYFGPGTRLLVL.